This T cell receptor (beta chain) is from a study of cytomegalovirus exposure and HLA in healthy donors. The study ran its PCR with 60 Vbeta and 13 Jbeta primers. The protocol was immunoSEQ multiplex PCR, while the TCRdb copy is restricted to in-frame clones and leaves out a portion. This sample contains 150,000 to 200,000 clones. Germline assignment: CDR1 MNHEY and CDR2 SVGAGI. J gave up 13 bases and V 6 bases, and 12 bases lay outside the gene matches. The CDR3 consists of 13 residues. General study results and limits: In an earlier analysis, in fewer than 700 donors, most V segments appeared productive either ~87% or ~30% of the time. HLA alleles were associated with fewer than 20,000 TCR beta sequences in a later analysis at 0.05 false discovery rate.

About this clone itself: Its antigen is as yet unknown.

The chain is built from TRBV6-5 and TRBJ2-4; 7 nucleotides match TRBD2. This TCR derives from a woman younger than 30 in good health and CMV-seropositive. The sample taken for sequencing was PBMCs. CDR3 nucleotides: TGTGCCAGCAGCTTAACATCGGGGGGAACCCAGTACTTC. This gives the protein CASSLTSGGTQYF.